Below, one T cell receptor (beta chain) is given with its context. The antigen it recognizes is unknown. No much larger clone is present one base from it, and per-base qualities are unavailable. Using the immunoSEQ assay, the TCR beta chain CDR3 regions were sequenced from genomic DNA. Rearranged VDJ segments were amplified with primers that anneal to V and J segments. As for the original processing: The ImmunoSeq Analyzer software was used to calculate clonality and richness metrics. Clones with differential abundance between regions were identified with Fisher's exact test combined with a beta-binomial method for additional stringency. This is the immuneACCESS table as TCRdb keeps it, with only in-frame sequences that have V and J called. A part of the clones is gone; compared with another copy, unresolved V genes explain less than half, and the rest is unexplained. Clone size and V and J calls were adopted from that table, with D and trimming inferred from the DNA. The table for this sample lists 21,000 or so clones; roughly 73% of them were counted only once. The ten largest make up about a sixth of the sample.

The entry originates in a study of intratumoral heterogeneity in liver cancer. About the investigation overall: Across the full roughly 14-patient cohort, most patients were male and a median age of around 64 years was recorded. The overall cohort comprised 70 to 75 multiregional samples from approximately 14 HCC patients, with approximately 52 tumoral and 20 or so adjacent nontumoral regions. RNA-seq, DNA sequencing, TCR-seq and SNP array data from multiple regions of hepatocellular carcinoma specimens were combined in the study to investigate intratumor heterogeneity.

The CDR3 covers 16 residues, taking in both the cysteine and the phenylalanine. Only the CDR3 portion is preserved as DNA: 48 bases, with reading frame beginning at the first base. V is cut by 2 bases and J by 2 bases, and the space between the germline ends is 15 bases. CDR1 and CDR2 (SGHRS, YFSETQ) derive from the germline V gene. Points the paper makes about the study in general: The authors noted a relatively low number of patients and under-sampled tumor-infiltrating lymphocyte representation as limitations.

All patients had early-stage hepatocellular carcinoma and received no therapy before surgical resection. The sampled areas showed no macroscopic signs of necrosis or hemorrhage. Multiple regions from a couple of patients were subjected to TCR sequencing (ImmunoSeq). Frozen tissue samples from resection were taken at least 1 cm away from one another. Samples with the label N were taken from nontumoral liver tissue next to the tumor. The DNeasy blood and tissue kit was used to extract genomic DNA from bulk tissue. The sequencing used tumor-adjacent normal tissue, collected before any cancer treatment. This receptor was identified in a woman in her sixties or seventies with hepatocellular carcinoma. The chain employs TRBV5-1 and TRBJ2-3; the D gene cannot be named for sure. At the DNA level, the sequence is TGCGCCAGCAGCTTTGGTGGACCTAGGTCCACAGATACGCAGTATTTT. This gives the protein CASSFGGPRSTDTQYF.